These T cell receptor beta chains were read from a single sample in a study of shared clonotypes between healthy human individuals. The method was immunoSEQ multiplex PCR; TCRdb's version includes in-frame clones alone and lacks a portion of them. There are under 2.5 million clones in the sample; less than 95% occur only once, and about 0.41% lies in the top ten. Sequenced input: naive CD4+ T cells from PBMCs. All receptors derive from a man aged 18 to 30 in good health. Some clones in this sample may be carry-over from other donors' samples. The CDR3 runs from the conserved cysteine through the conserved F or W. D genes are given only for firm matches. The size entry is marked missing in some rows and otherwise reads once, few, many or a size class.

NA NA TRBJ2-5 TRBV7-8 CASSPTGLLQETQYF TGTGCCAGCAGTCCGACAGGCCTACTCCAAGAGACCCAGTACTTC
NA TRBD1 TRBJ1-4 TRBV6-1 CASSLQNRGEKLFF TGTGCCAGCAGCCTACAAAACAGGGGTGAAAAACTGTTTTTT
NA NA TRBJ2-1 TRBV30 CAWSFNYNEQFF TGTGCCTGGAGTTTCAACTACAATGAGCAGTTCTTC
NA TRBD1 TRBJ1-4 TRBV9 CASSVSGGRSQKLFF TGTGCCAGCAGCGTCTCAGGGGGAAGGTCCCAAAAACTGTTTTTT
NA NA TRBJ1-5 TRBV28 CASEGGHQPQHF TGTGCCAGCGAGGGGGGCCATCAGCCCCAGCATTTT
NA NA TRBJ2-7 TRBV7-9 CASSSLGTAGEQYF TGTGCCAGCAGCTCCCTGGGGACTGCCGGGGAGCAGTACTTC
once NA TRBJ2-5 TRBV5-5 CASSLSTSYQETQYF TGTGCCAGCAGCTTGAGTACGTCATACCAAGAGACCCAGTACTTC
NA TRBD2 TRBJ2-1 TRBV4-1 CASSQGLAGGPYNEQFF TGCGCCAGCAGCCAAGGACTAGCGGGAGGGCCTTACAATGAGCAGTTCTTC
NA TRBD2 TRBJ2-1 TRBV7-9 CASKWGLAGLPSDEQFF TGTGCCAGCAAGTGGGGACTAGCGGGCCTTCCTTCGGATGAGCAGTTCTTC
NA TRBD1 TRBJ2-1 TRBV7-3 CASSPLGQGRNEQFF TGTGCCAGCAGCCCACTGGGACAGGGAAGGAATGAGCAGTTCTTC
NA TRBD1 TRBJ1-3 TRBV5-6 CASSSGQASGNTIYF TGTGCCAGCAGCTCCGGACAGGCCTCTGGAAACACCATATATTTT
NA NA TRBJ2-7 TRBV11-2 CASSLVSGATYEQYF TGTGCCAGCAGCTTAGTATCGGGGGCTACCTACGAGCAGTACTTC
NA NA TRBJ1-2 TRBV5-4 CASGLSNYGYTF TGTGCCAGCGGGCTTTCTAACTATGGCTACACCTTC
NA NA TRBJ2-1 TRBV28 CASRPGGRTQNEQFF TGTGCCAGCAGACCAGGTGGACGGACCCAGAATGAGCAGTTCTTC
NA TRBD2 TRBJ2-3 TRBV11-1 CASSFLAGGVSTDTQYF TGTGCCAGCAGCTTTCTAGCGGGAGGTGTTAGCACAGATACGCAGTATTTT
NA TRBD1 TRBJ1-2 TRBV6-1 CASSTSGTGMGYTF TGTGCCAGCAGTACATCCGGGACAGGAATGGGCTACACCTTC
NA TRBD1 TRBJ1-3 TRBV11-1 CASSLTGPGNTIYF TGTGCCAGCAGCTTGACAGGGCCTGGAAACACCATATATTTT
NA TRBD1 TRBJ2-7 TRBV18 CASSPATGANEQYF TGTGCCAGCTCCCCGGCGACAGGGGCCAACGAGCAGTACTTC
NA TRBD1 TRBJ1-2 TRBV9 CASSPRDRGLYGYTF TGTGCCAGCAGCCCTCGGGACAGGGGGCTCTATGGCTACACCTTC
NA TRBD2 TRBJ2-2 TRBV28 CASSLWGLAGATKVGELFF TGTGCCAGCAGTTTATGGGGACTAGCGGGGGCAACGAAGGTCGGGGAGCTGTTTTTT
NA NA TRBJ1-2 TRBV6-5 CASSYKGNYGYTF TGTGCCAGCAGTTACAAGGGAAACTATGGCTACACCTTC
NA NA TRBJ2-1 TRBV6-4 CATRDTSYNEQFF TGTGCCACTCGGGACACCTCCTACAATGAGCAGTTCTTC
NA TRBD1 TRBJ1-2 TRBV6-5 CASSPNRGGSSGYTF TGTGCCAGCAGTCCAAACAGGGGAGGGAGTAGTGGCTACACCTTC
NA TRBD1 TRBJ2-5 TRBV4-1 CASSQGRGQGTFQETQYF TGCGCCAGCAGCCAAGGGCGAGGACAGGGGACCTTCCAAGAGACCCAGTACTTC
NA TRBD1 TRBJ1-1 TRBV5-1 CASSLTGTGEINAFF TGCGCCAGCAGCTTAACCGGGACAGGGGAAATAAATGCTTTCTTT
once NA TRBJ2-1 TRBV6-8 CASEIGCRIPYNEQFF TGTGCCAGCGAGATCGGATGTAGGATCCCTTACAATGAGCAGTTCTTC
once TRBD2 TRBJ2-1 TRBV2 CASSREGGRGNEQFF TGTGCCAGCAGTCGGGAGGGAGGAAGAGGCAATGAGCAGTTCTTC
NA TRBD1 TRBJ2-2 TRBV2 CASRADRGRAGELFF TGTGCCAGCAGGGCGGACAGGGGTCGTGCCGGGGAGCTGTTTTTT
NA TRBD2 TRBJ2-5 TRBV19 CASRPGGGRETQYF TGTGCCAGTCGTCCAGGCGGGGGAAGAGAGACCCAGTACTTC
NA NA TRBJ2-5 TRBV5-1 CASSLGAPKETQYF TGCGCCAGCAGCTTGGGGGCCCCGAAGGAGACCCAGTACTTC
NA TRBD1 TRBJ2-5 TRBV14 CASRTGQEETQYF TGTGCCAGCAGGACCGGACAGGAAGAGACCCAGTACTTC
NA TRBD2 TRBJ2-7 TRBV5-1 CASSFSGVTYEQYF TGCGCCAGCAGCTTTAGCGGGGTAACCTACGAGCAGTACTTC
NA NA TRBJ1-1 TRBV9 CASSPQGRDSNTEAFF TGTGCCAGCAGCCCTCAAGGGAGGGATTCGAACACTGAAGCTTTCTTT
NA NA TRBJ1-5 TRBV4-1 CASSQEGGAQPQHF TGCGCCAGCAGCCAAGAAGGGGGGGCTCAGCCCCAGCATTTT
NA TRBD2 TRBJ2-1 TRBV6-5 CASSWAGGRDEQFF TGTGCCAGCAGCTGGGCGGGAGGGAGGGATGAGCAGTTCTTC
NA TRBD1 TRBJ2-2 TRBV18 CASSQGQGPTGELFF TGTGCCAGCTCACAAGGACAGGGACCCACCGGGGAGCTGTTTTTT
NA TRBD1 TRBJ1-1 TRBV27 CASSLNDRDTEAFF TGTGCCAGCAGTTTAAACGACAGGGACACTGAAGCTTTCTTT
NA NA TRBJ2-1 TRBV2 CASRLQGVSYNEQFF TGTGCCAGCCGACTTCAGGGAGTTTCCTACAATGAGCAGTTCTTC
NA NA TRBJ2-7 TRBV23-1 CASSQSRSYEQYF TGCGCCAGCAGTCAATCGCGGTCCTACGAGCAGTACTTC
NA TRBD1 TRBJ2-1 TRBV19 CASSIPRDRIPYNEQFF TGTGCCAGTAGTATTCCCCGGGACAGGATCCCCTACAATGAGCAGTTCTTC
NA TRBD1 TRBJ1-2 TRBV19 CASSPGGAIYGGYTF TGTGCCAGTAGCCCAGGGGGCGCGATCTATGGTGGCTACACCTTC
NA NA TRBJ1-5 TRBV4-1 CASSQDPRGLNQPQHF TGCGCCAGCAGCCAAGATCCAAGGGGTCTCAATCAGCCCCAGCATTTT
NA TRBD1 TRBJ1-2 TRBV4-2 CASRRDRGDGYTF TGTGCCAGCAGACGGGACAGGGGAGATGGCTACACCTTC
NA NA TRBJ1-5 TRBV30 CAWSRGQGKNQPQHF TGTGCCTGGAGTCGCGGGCAGGGGAAGAATCAGCCCCAGCATTTT
NA NA TRBJ1-2 TRBV28 CASGQENYGYTF TGTGCCAGCGGCCAGGAGAACTATGGCTACACCTTC
NA NA TRBJ2-7 TRBV5-1 CASSSDRMQYF TGCGCCAGCAGCTCGGACAGAATGCAGTACTTC
once TRBD1 TRBJ1-1 TRBV2 CASTLEGAENTEAFF TGTGCCAGCACCCTAGAGGGGGCGGAGAACACTGAAGCTTTCTTT
NA TRBD2 TRBJ2-3 TRBV30 CAWTGREGPEDTQYF TGTGCCTGGACCGGGCGGGAGGGCCCCGAGGATACGCAGTATTTT
NA TRBD1 TRBJ2-3 TRBV5-1 CASSRTGANTQYF TGCGCCAGCAGTCGGACAGGGGCAAATACGCAGTATTTT
NA TRBD1 TRBJ2-2 TRBV18 CASSPWDSNTGELFF TGTGCCAGCTCACCCTGGGACAGTAACACCGGGGAGCTGTTTTTT
NA NA TRBJ2-1 TRBV29-1 CSVEELTRVVNEQFF TGCAGCGTTGAAGAACTGACCCGGGTGGTCAATGAGCAGTTCTTC
NA NA TRBJ2-1 TRBV14 CASSQDPRLFNNEQFF TGTGCCAGCAGCCAAGATCCGCGGCTGTTCAACAATGAGCAGTTCTTC
NA TRBD2 TRBJ2-7 TRBV14 CASSQGLADSYEQYF TGTGCCAGCAGCCAAGGACTAGCGGACTCCTACGAGCAGTACTTC
NA NA TRBJ2-1 TRBV19 CASSIDRRRPQFF TGTGCCAGTAGTATAGATCGAAGGCGACCGCAGTTCTTC
NA NA TRBJ2-7 TRBV10-3 CAISGTGVGPYEQYF TGTGCCATCAGTGGTACCGGGGTCGGTCCCTACGAGCAGTACTTC